This T cell receptor (beta chain) appears in the sequencing data of a study of identifying expanded T cells in peripheral blood (dated by TCRdb to the late 2010s). About the study as a whole: Four technical replicates, made by sequencing separate aliquots from the same pool of genomic DNA, were compared pairwise.

During the collection period, no infections or other immune events were recorded for the healthy donors. Blood repertoires from healthy donors were used as a training cohort for calibrating time-dependent variance in a beta-binomial model of differential abundance of T-cell clones. The training cohort included 10 or so healthy donors, of whom 3 were female and 7 were male. An age range of roughly 29 to 70 years, with an average of about 43 years, was recorded for the donors. Whole blood from each healthy donor was obtained from a commercial supplier and was collected at three time points 2 to 3 weeks apart. Genomic DNA was extracted from unsorted whole blood for immunosequencing. TCRbeta CDR3 regions were profiled with the immunoSEQ Assay using bias-controlled multiplex PCR amplification of genomic DNA. The paper's processing steps were these. The absolute abundance of each unique TCRbeta CDR3 region was quantified after sequences were collapsed and filtered. Differential abundance was tested with a binomial (Fisher-equivalent) model and with a beta-binomial model adding time-dependent variance fitted from healthy donors. Clones with fewer than 5 combined templates were excluded, and clones with Benjamini-Hochberg FDR below 0.01 were called differentially abundant. The form v = (b*log(k)+a)^2 was used to model beta-binomial variance as a function of total template count across the two samples. TCRdb carries this immuneACCESS record with in-frame sequences only. Its versions omit some clonotypes, under half of them owing to an unresolved V gene in the studies checked, with the rest unexplained. V and J calls and clone size are copied from that table; D and trimming were computed from the DNA. The sample profile shows 100,000 or so clones; approximately 88% of them were found once. Clones ranked in the top ten supply about 5.5% of the sample.

CDR1 MNHNS and CDR2 SASEGT were looked up in the germline V gene. At the junction V is shortened by 5 bases and J by 8 bases, with 15 bases in between. The CDR3 measures 14 amino acids from cysteine to phenylalanine. Only CDR3 DNA remains: 42 bases, in frame from the first base. This clone was seen just once. Its antigen target is currently unknown. Per-base qualities were not stored, and no clone one base away is much larger. On the study overall, not on this receptor specifically: It was expected by the authors that biological variance in healthy repertoires might increase further over much longer intervals, such as months to years. The beta-binomial model significantly reduced the number of clones called differentially abundant and the false-positive rate across all healthy-donor time intervals. In all healthy donors, the variance in clone template counts between samples taken about 14 days apart rose significantly as total template count increased. The binomial model flagged about 1.2 differentially abundant clones between technical replicates, compared with 15 to 17 over two weeks and 18 to 20 over around 4 weeks.

Specimen: blood. This clonotype was sampled from a person between 18 and 75 years old in good health. Here the chain combines TRBV6-1 and TRBJ1-4; possibly the D gene is TRBD1, per 5 matching bases. The CDR3 is CASSPGTPGEKLFF. At the DNA level, the sequence is TGTGCCAGCAGTCCCGGGACGCCAGGAGAAAAACTGTTTTTT.